The following is a T cell receptor beta chain sequence with its context. Antigen specificity is unknown. The sample originates from a study of a mutant IDH1 vaccine in newly diagnosed glioma. The germline V gene has CDR1 MNHNY and CDR2 SVGAGI (reference sequence). The CDR3 length is 15 residues. Trimming removed 7 bases at V and 7 bases at J, with 20 bases between. The data were produced by immunoSEQ multiplex PCR, yet TCRdb's version contains in-frame clones alone and is incomplete. The sample holds about 94,000 clones, over 85% seen once. Time point given: week 47, end of study. All doses held 300 ug of mutant IDH1 20-mer peptide, with topical imiquimod.

The source was PBMCs, collected from a glioma patient whose treatment included an IDH1 peptide vaccine. J is TRBJ1-5 and V is TRBV6-6, with D possibly TRBD1 on 6 matching bases. The TCR originated in a woman aged 45-65 years with glioma. The CDR3 sequence is CASTDPGQTEQPQHF. The DNA of the CDR3 is TGTGCCAGCACCGACCCGGGACAAACCGAACAGCCCCAGCATTTT.